The 21 T cell receptor beta chains given below trace back to one sample, sequenced in a study of blood T cell repertoires in COVID-19. Measured with immunoSEQ multiplex PCR; TCRdb has only the in-frame clones, and not every one. The sample has around 63,000 clones; just under 75% are singletons. Sequences were obtained from peripheral blood. Every receptor here comes from a woman in her sixties or seventies with COVID-19, enrolled during active disease.

The V and J genes are TRBV7-8 and TRBJ2-2, with 8 bases identical to TRBD2. This CDR3 contains 20 residues. CDR1 is SGHVS and CDR2 is FQNEAQ in the germline V gene. V trimming: 4 bases; J trimming: 6 bases; junction bases outside the gene matches: 22. CDR3 nucleotides: TGTGCCAGCAGCTCGGACCCCAACCGGGGGGGGCGGATGGGGTCCGGGGAGCTGTTTTTT. It encodes CASSSDPNRGGRMGSGELFF.

The chain employs TRBV29-1 and TRBJ2-3; TRBD1 matches at 9 bases. The V and J ends lost 6 bases and 4 bases, in that order; junction bases with no gene match: 8. Germline loops: CDR1 SQVTM, CDR2 ANQGSEA. The CDR3 sequence is 14 residues long. Here the CDR3 reads CSVKQGALADTQYF. The CDR3 DNA is TGCAGCGTAAAACAGGGGGCTTTGGCAGATACGCAGTATTTT.

This CDR3 is CASSLERTSVGDTQYF. As DNA, the CDR3 is TGTGCCAGCAGCTTAGAAAGAACTAGCGTAGGAGATACGCAGTATTTT. The chain employs TRBV7-2 and TRBJ2-3; TRBD2 agrees at 7 bases. This CDR3 is built from 16 residues. Germline V gene sequence: CDR1 SGHTA, CDR2 FQGNSA. After removal of 1 base from V and 5 bases from J, the junction contained 9 bases not matched to a gene. The full variable domain, in which reference TRBV7-2 and TRBJ2-3 provide the parts outside the CDR3, is GAGVSQSPSNKVTEKGKDVELRCDPISGHTALYWYRQSLGQGLEFLIYFQGNSAPDKSGLPSDRFSAERTGGSVSTLTIQRTQQEDSAVYLCASSLERTSVGDTQYFGPGTRLTVL.

V and J are TRBV27 and TRBJ2-1; possibly TRBD1 for D (5 bases). V lost 0 bases to trimming and J lost 10 bases, with 13 bases between them. Germline CDR1 reads MNHEY; CDR2 reads SMNVEV (reference sequence). CDR3 length: 14 amino acids. The CDR3 loop is CASSLSGRPREQFF. CDR3 bases: TGTGCCAGCAGTTTATCGGGGCGGCCACGGGAGCAGTTCTTC.

The gene calls are TRBV5-1 and TRBJ2-1; TRBD1 is a possible D gene (6 bases). Per germline, CDR1 SGHRS and CDR2 YFSETQ. This CDR3 is 14 amino acids long. V lost 3 bases and J lost 5, with 12 bases in between. The CDR3 nucleotides are TGCGCCAGCAGCTCGTCCGGACAGCACAATGAGCAGTTCTTC. It encodes CASSSSGQHNEQFF.

The chain carries TRBV11-2 and TRBJ1-2; D is perhaps TRBD1 (6 bases). The V end lost 1 base, the J end lost 3 bases, and 12 bases lay between the germline ends. Per the germline V gene, CDR1 is SGHAT and CDR2 is FQNNGV. The CDR3 consists of 15 residues. The CDR3: CASSLVGDIHYGYTF. CDR3 coding DNA: TGTGCCAGCAGCTTAGTAGGGGACATACACTATGGCTACACCTTC.

This rearrangement joins TRBV5-8 to TRBJ2-2; 13 nucleotides match TRBD2. Germline V lookup: CDR1 SGHTS, CDR2 YDEGEE. After removal of 5 bases from V and 5 bases from J, the junction contained 6 bases not matched to a gene. The length of the CDR3 is 16 residues. The CDR3 loop reads CASRLQGLAGTGELFF. As DNA, the CDR3 is TGTGCCAGCAGATTACAGGGACTAGCGGGAACCGGGGAGCTGTTTTTT.

This clone is labeled large (0.1 to 1%). The rearrangement links TRBV2 to TRBJ1-1; 9 nucleotides agree with TRBD1. The germline V gene encodes CDR1 SNHLY and CDR2 FYNNEI. The CDR3 has 12 residues. The ends lost 6 bases at V and 8 bases at J; junction bases unmatched: 4. CDR3 amino acids: CASRYRGREAFF. CDR3 in DNA: TGTGCCAGCAGGTACAGGGGGCGGGAAGCTTTCTTT.

In its sample, this clone was seen a few times. This chain joins TRBV19 and TRBJ1-2; TRBD1 matches 7 bases. In germline, CDR1 is LNHDA, CDR2 SQIVND (reference sequence). V gave up 3 bases and J gave up 4 bases; unmatched junction bases: 8. The CDR3 runs 15 residues. CDR3 bases: TGTGCCAGTAGTATTCAGACAGGGCGGTCCTATGGCTACACCTTC. Its protein is CASSIQTGRSYGYTF.

In DNA form, the CDR3 reads TGTGCCAGTAGTATAGCCCCGCAGGGGACCTCGAACGGCTACGAGCAGTACTTC. Protein: CASSIAPQGTSNGYEQYF. The rearrangement joins TRBV19 to TRBJ2-7; a possible D gene is TRBD1 (6 bases). The germline V gene encodes CDR1 LNHDA and CDR2 SQIVND (reference sequence). The V end was cut by 1 base, the J end by 3 bases, with 22 bases between. The CDR3 has 18 amino acids.

This clone has only a few counts. V gene TRBV9 combines with J gene TRBJ2-5, with 8 nucleotides matching TRBD2. The CDR3 is made up of 16 amino acids. Germline CDR1 and CDR2: SGDLS and YYNGEE. The J segment lost 6 bases and the V segment lost 2 bases, leaving 12 bases of the junction unmatched. In nucleotides, the CDR3 is TGTGCCAGCAGCGTGGGGGTTACGGGAGGGCTGAAGACCCAGTACTTC. This gives the protein CASSVGVTGGLKTQYF.

The chain carries TRBV13 and TRBJ2-1; TRBD2 matches at 11 bases. J lost 4 bases, V lost 5 bases, and 4 bases had no gene match. CDR1 is PRHDT and CDR2 is FYEKMQ in the germline V gene (reference sequence). The CDR3 consists of 15 residues. CDR3 amino acids: CASSPRLAGYNEQFF. The CDR3 DNA follows: TGTGCCAGCAGCCCCAGACTAGCGGGATACAATGAGCAGTTCTTC. Combining the CDR3 with reference TRBV13 and TRBJ2-1 gives the whole variable domain AAGVIQSPRHLIKEKRETATLKCYPIPRHDTVYWYQQGPGQDPQFLISFYEKMQSDKGSIPDRFSAQQFSDYHSELNMSSLELGDSALYFCASSPRLAGYNEQFFGPGTRLTVL.

The chain is built from TRBV23-1 and TRBJ2-5; 7 bases align to TRBD1. TRBV23-1 is marked as an open reading frame, function uncertain. This CDR3 has 14 amino acids. J gave up 1 base and V 7 bases, and 6 bases lay outside the gene matches. CDR3: CASNQGQPQETQYF. DNA of the CDR3: TGCGCCAGCAACCAGGGACAGCCCCAAGAGACCCAGTACTTC.

J is TRBJ1-5 and V is TRBV10-3; tentatively, D is TRBD1 (5 bases). V was trimmed by 8 bases and J by 3 bases, leaving 8 bases between them. The CDR3 totals 12 residues. The germline CDR1 and CDR2 sequences are ENHRY and SYGVKD. The CDR3 sequence is CAIARDNQPQHF. CDR3 coding DNA: TGTGCCATCGCCAGGGACAATCAGCCCCAGCATTTT.

The chain has TRBV6-6 and TRBJ1-6; 7 bases line up with TRBD1. CDR3 size: 14 residues. Germline-derived CDR1 and CDR2 are MNHNY and SVGAGI (reference sequence). With V trimmed by 2 bases and J by 10 bases, 5 bases remained unmatched. In DNA, the CDR3 is TGTGCCAGCAGTTACAGGGGGCTAGAATCACCCCTCCACTTT. Its protein product is CASSYRGLESPLHF.

This sequence joins TRBV6-5 and TRBJ2-2, with 7 bases that match TRBD1. Germline-derived CDR1 and CDR2 are MNHEY and SVGAGI. CDR3 length: 15 residues. V lost 7 bases, J lost 3 bases, and 8 bases stayed unmatched. CDR3 sequence: CASIEDRSYTGELFF. CDR3 in DNA: TGTGCCAGCATCGAGGACAGGTCATACACCGGGGAGCTGTTTTTT.

This clone was detected only a few times. The chain combines TRBV6-5 with TRBJ2-7; possibly TRBD2 for D (5 bases). Between the trimmed V and J ends, which lost 6 bases and 6 bases, there was a span of 18 bases. The CDR3 has 14 amino acids. From germline, CDR1 is MNHEY and CDR2 SVGAGI. The CDR3 loop is CASRRASVGSEQYF. CDR3 bases: TGTGCCAGCAGGAGGGCCAGCGTAGGGTCCGAGCAGTACTTC.

The chain couples TRBV5-1 to TRBJ1-1, with 7 nucleotides matching TRBD1. Trimming cost V 4 bases and J 1 base; bases outside gene matches: 4. The CDR3 has 14 residues. Germline V gene lookup returns CDR1 SGHRS and CDR2 YFSETQ. The CDR3 coding sequence is TGCGCCAGCAGCACCGGACAGGCGAACACTGAAGCTTTCTTT. Its protein is CASSTGQANTEAFF.

The chain couples TRBV6-5 to TRBJ2-5; D remains ambiguous. The CDR3 sequence is 14 residues long. Germline V gene data show CDR1 as MNHEY and CDR2 as SVGAGI. The germline V and J ends were trimmed by 5 bases and 1 base, with 11 bases remaining between them. CDR3 loop: CASSNPWPQETQYF. The CDR3, as DNA: TGTGCCAGCAGTAATCCCTGGCCCCAAGAGACCCAGTACTTC.

This chain uses TRBV2 with TRBJ2-2, with D uncertain. The germline V gene has CDR1 SNHLY and CDR2 FYNNEI. The germline V and J ends were trimmed by 7 bases and 6 bases, with 12 bases remaining between them. The CDR3 extends over 13 amino acids. CDR3 bases: TGTGCCAGCACCGTCTATGGGCCCGGGGAGCTGTTTTTT. As protein: CASTVYGPGELFF. The variable domain in full, with the rest retrieved from reference TRBV2 and TRBJ2-2, is EPEVTQTPSHQVTQMGQEVILRCVPISNHLYFYWYRQILGQKVEFLVSFYNNEISEKSEIFDDQFSVERPDGSNFTLKIRSTKLEDSAMYFCASTVYGPGELFFGEGSRLTVL.

This clone appeared a few times. This chain links TRBV5-1 with TRBJ2-7; TRBD2 is a possible D gene (6 bases). The CDR3 is 15 residues long. Germline values: CDR1 SGHRS, CDR2 YFSETQ. Trimming stripped 3 bases from V and 0 bases from J, with 13 bases between. The CDR3 nucleotides are TGCGCCAGCAGCTGGGACTTCCAAAGCTCCTACGAGCAGTACTTC. It is translated as CASSWDFQSSYEQYF. The entire variable domain, with the rest obtained from reference TRBV5-1 and TRBJ2-7, is as follows: KAGVTQTPRYLIKTRGQQVTLSCSPISGHRSVSWYQQTPGQGLQFLFEYFSETQRNKGNFPGRFSGRQFSNSRSEMNVSTLELGDSALYLCASSWDFQSSYEQYFGPGTRLTVT.